This T cell receptor (beta chain) originates from a study of CD8 T cells in ankylosing spondylitis. The study, taken as a whole, reports: Blood from ankylosing spondylitis patients appeared to carry a characteristic roughly 8-variant TCR beta motif. There were earlier reports of some motif variants in reactive arthritis synovial fluid and blood.

This clonotype came up a few times. Its antigen is not identified. TCRdb passed the 5' RACE reads through MiXCR, listing each CDR3 protein once. This sample has a few hundred thousand distinct CDR3 sequences, with about 20% found just once. The sample consisted of blood, either unsorted or a sorted T cell fraction (not recorded which). This sequence was found in a female donor with ankylosing spondylitis or in good health (not recorded which).

The CDR3 region has the DNA TGTGCCAGCAGCTTAGACGCCCGAGGGACAAGCTCCTACAATGAGCAGTTCTTC. Amino acids: CASSLDARGTSSYNEQFF. J is TRBJ2-1 and V is TRBV11-1, with a possible D match to TRBD1 (6 bases). CDR3 size: 18 residues. The germline CDR1 and CDR2 sequences are SGHAT and FQDESV (reference sequence). The V end was cut by 1 base, the J end by 0 bases, with 16 bases between. Looking up the rest from reference TRBV11-1 and TRBJ2-1 gives the full variable domain: EAEVAQSPRYKITEKSQAVAFWCDPISGHATLYWYRQILGQGPELLVQFQDESVVDDSQLPKDRFSAERLKGVDSTLKIQPAELGDSAMYLCASSLDARGTSSYNEQFFGPGTRLTVL.